The rows below give T cell receptor beta chains drawn from one sample of a study of identical twins. In TCRdb, the 5' RACE reads were re-called with MiXCR into one record per CDR3 protein. The data hold roughly 480,000 distinct CDR3 sequences, with 20% to 25% observed a single time. In addition, the sample was reused for a study of T cells expressing NK-cell markers.

The sample consisted of CD4+ T cells sorted from blood. The source is a woman aged 18-29 years in good health. CDR3s include the opening cysteine and the closing phenylalanine or tryptophan. The size entry is marked missing in some rows and otherwise reads once, few, many or a size class.

j_gene,abundance,v_gene,CDR3aa
TRBJ2-1,NA,TRBV6-4,CASSDSPNPPNEQFF
TRBJ2-7,few,TRBV11-2,CASSSAARGEQYF
TRBJ2-1,NA,TRBV5-1,CASSSSRFYNEQFF
TRBJ2-1,NA,TRBV14,CASSQWQAPYNEQFF
TRBJ2-1,NA,TRBV12-3/TRBV12-4,CASTTPPAKETVQFF
TRBJ2-1,NA,TRBV10-3,CAIGQGGDEQFF
TRBJ2-1,NA,TRBV19,CASSVHQGGEQFF
TRBJ2-3,few,TRBV12-3/TRBV12-4,CASIPFESTDTQYF
TRBJ2-1,few,TRBV5-1,CASSLFGAGEQFF
TRBJ1-1,NA,TRBV5-4,CASSPGQGRPEAFF
TRBJ1-1,NA,TRBV7-2,CASSLTGLGSEAFF
NA,many,TRBV5-6,CASSLSGTQYF
TRBJ2-7,few,TRBV12-3/TRBV12-4,CASRPQGGGYEQYF
TRBJ2-1,NA,TRBV5-1,CASSPSVTGEQFF
TRBJ2-1,few,TRBV5-1,CASSSTGANNEQFF
TRBJ2-7,few,TRBV15,CATSQGRTSYEQYF